The clone carrying this T cell receptor (beta chain) has just a few counts. The CDR3 is 14 residues long. V trimming: 2 bases; J trimming: 3 bases; junction bases outside the gene matches: 3. Per the germline V gene, CDR1 is LNHNV and CDR2 is YYDKDF (reference sequence). TCRdb itself ran the 5' RACE reads through MiXCR, one entry per CDR3 protein. The repertoire includes 300,000 to 400,000 distinct CDR3 sequences, roughly 10% of them detected once, and under 9.5% sits in the top ten. This sample was taken from a study of identical twins. Sequencing input: naive T cells sorted from blood. This receptor was taken from a woman aged 50 to 65 in good health. This rearrangement joins TRBV15 to TRBJ1-2; 7 positions agree with TRBD1. CDR3 coding DNA: TGTGCCACCAGCAGAAGGACAGGAGACTATGGCTACACCTTC. Translation gives CATSRRTGDYGYTF.